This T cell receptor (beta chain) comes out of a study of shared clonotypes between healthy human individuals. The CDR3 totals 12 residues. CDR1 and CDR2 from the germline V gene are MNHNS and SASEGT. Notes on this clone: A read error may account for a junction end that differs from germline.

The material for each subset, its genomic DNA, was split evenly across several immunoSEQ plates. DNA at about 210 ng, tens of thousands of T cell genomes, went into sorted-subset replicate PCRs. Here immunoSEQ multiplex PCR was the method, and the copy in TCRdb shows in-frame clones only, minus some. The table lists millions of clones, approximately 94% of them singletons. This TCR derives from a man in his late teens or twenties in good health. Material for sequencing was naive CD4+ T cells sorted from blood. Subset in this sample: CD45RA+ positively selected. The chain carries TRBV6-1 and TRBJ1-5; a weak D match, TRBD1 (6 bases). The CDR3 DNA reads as TGTGCCAGCAGTCAAAGTGACAGGCCGATGAATTTT. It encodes CASSQSDRPMNF.